These 3 T cell receptor beta chains share one sample of origin, sequenced in a study of blood T cell repertoires in COVID-19. TCRdb's table, derived via immunoSEQ multiplex PCR, lists solely in-frame clones and lacks some. This repertoire shows hundreds of thousands of clones, roughly 90% found once; its top ten account for under 4.5%. The sample comprised peripheral blood. Every receptor here comes from a woman aged 45-65 years with active or convalescent COVID-19.

The chain is built from TRBV19 and TRBJ1-2, with D possibly being TRBD1 (5 bases). The CDR3 sequence is 17 residues long. With 6 bases removed from V and 1 base from J, the gap between germline ends came to 21 bases. Germline V CDR1 and CDR2: LNHDA, SQIVND (reference sequence). The CDR3 DNA is TGTGCCAGTAGCTATGTTCAACAGGTGGGGAATAACTATGGCTACACCTTC. Protein: CASSYVQQVGNNYGYTF.

This chain's CDR3 is CASSDYRVTSSPLHF. The CDR3 region has the DNA TGTGCCAGCAGTGACTACAGGGTAACCTCTTCACCCCTCCACTTT. The gene calls are TRBV6-6 and TRBJ1-6; D perhaps matches TRBD1 (6 bases). The germline gives CDR1 MNHNY, CDR2 SVGAGI (reference sequence). Trimming removed 5 bases at V and 9 bases at J, with 17 bases between. The CDR3 runs to 15 residues.

The rearrangement joins TRBV5-1 to TRBJ2-7; D is ambiguous. V lost 7 bases, J lost 3 bases, and 17 bases lay in between. CDR1 is SGHRS, CDR2 YFSETQ, per germline. The CDR3 length is 14 residues. This CDR3 reads CASSGGLQNYEQYF. DNA for the CDR3: TGCGCCAGCTCCGGTGGGCTTCAAAACTACGAGCAGTACTTC.